The next 19 T cell receptor beta chains were all read from a single sample in a study of OX40 agonist ivuxolimab in advanced cancers. Only in-frame clones appear in the TCRdb table, and some are missing; sequencing was by immunoSEQ multiplex PCR. The sample lists 40,000 to 60,000 clones, 88% occurring once. The sequencing here drew on CD4+ or CD8+ T cells sorted from blood, taken in a trial of the OX40 agonist ivuxolimab. The receptors were gathered from an adult with an advanced solid tumor such as melanoma, head and neck, liver or kidney cancer.

The V call is TRBV28, the J call TRBJ1-2; 9 bases are shared with TRBD1. Germline trimming cut 5 bases from V and 4 bases from J; bases unmatched to any gene: 11. The CDR3 loop spans 16 amino acids. Germline V CDR1 and CDR2: MDHEN, SYDVKM. The CDR3 DNA reads TGTGCCAGCAGTACATCCGGGACAGGGCTTATCTATGGCTACACCTTC. Protein product: CASSTSGTGLIYGYTF.

V gene TRBV21-1 combines with J gene TRBJ2-7. TRBV21-1 is assigned pseudogene status. The CDR3 totals 17 residues. CDR3 in amino acids: CASSKRMVPRAPYEQYF. CDR3 coding DNA: TGTGCCAGCAGCAAACGCATGGTCCCCCGGGCCCCCTACGAGCAGTACTTC.

This chain uses TRBV11-2 with TRBJ2-7, with D possibly matching TRBD1 (7 bases). CDR1 is SGHAT, CDR2 FQNNGV, per germline. V was shortened by 3 bases and J by 3 bases, with 15 bases between the two germline ends. This CDR3 comprises 15 residues. CDR3 bases: TGTGCCAGCAGCTTTGGTTACAGGGGAGGCTACGAGCAGTACTTC. Residues: CASSFGYRGGYEQYF.

A note on this clone: One end of the junction varies from germline; a read error may be responsible. The V and J genes are TRBV6-5 and TRBJ1-2; D is unresolved. CDR1 and CDR2 from the germline V gene are MNHEY and SVGAGI. The CDR3 runs 14 residues. The CDR3 DNA is TGTGCCAGCAGTTACTCGGGAGGAATCTATGGCTACGCCTTC. Residues: CASSYSGGIYGYAF.

V and J are TRBV25-1 and TRBJ1-6, with D maybe TRBD1 (5 bases). Germline CDR1 and CDR2: MGHDK and SYGVNS. The CDR3 runs 13 residues. Between the trimmed V and J ends, which lost 6 bases and 4 bases, there was a span of 7 bases. CDR3: CASRTVYNSPLHF. Here the CDR3 DNA reads TGTGCCAGCAGGACAGTTTATAATTCACCCCTCCACTTT.

The CDR3 loop reads CASSTSLAWAGELFF. In nucleotides, the CDR3 is TGTGCCAGTAGTACCTCACTAGCGTGGGCCGGGGAGCTGTTTTTT. The chain has TRBV19 and TRBJ2-2; 7 bases match TRBD2. The V gene's germline CDR1 is LNHDA and CDR2 SQIVND (reference sequence). The CDR3 is made up of 15 amino acids. Germline trimming cut 4 bases from V and 6 bases from J; bases unmatched to any gene: 8.

This chain joins TRBV10-3 and TRBJ2-5; D gene unclear. CDR3 size: 12 residues. From germline, CDR1 is ENHRY and CDR2 SYGVKD. V gave up 8 bases and J gave up 3 bases, with 10 bases separating them. CDR3: CAIAGTEETQYF. CDR3 sequence (DNA): TGTGCCATCGCAGGCACAGAAGAGACCCAGTACTTC.

The chain combines TRBV6-1 with TRBJ2-2, with 8 positions matching TRBD1. This CDR3 comprises 15 residues. V shed 6 bases and J 0 bases; nucleotides not matched to a gene: 3. Per germline, CDR1 MNHNS and CDR2 SASEGT. CDR3 in DNA: TGTGCCAGCAGCACGGGACAGGCGAACACCGGGGAGCTGTTTTTT. Amino acid sequence: CASSTGQANTGELFF.

The rearrangement joins TRBV10-1 to TRBJ2-1; 13 bases are shared with TRBD2. This CDR3 comprises 16 residues. Germline V gene sequence: CDR1 WNHNN, CDR2 SYGVQD (reference sequence). V dropped 6 bases and J dropped 2; count of bases not matched to a gene: 4. Written as DNA, the CDR3 is TGCGCCAGCAGAGGGACTAGCGGGACACCCTACAATGAGCAGTTCTTC. This translates into CASRGTSGTPYNEQFF.

This chain connects TRBV4-1 to TRBJ2-1; D is unclear. The V and J ends lost 4 bases and 10 bases respectively, with 14 bases between them. The germline gives CDR1 MGHRA, CDR2 YSYEKL. This CDR3 is 13 amino acids long. CDR3 protein: CASSPHRQNEQFF. DNA for the CDR3: TGCGCCAGCAGCCCCCATAGGCAGAACGAGCAGTTCTTC.

The chain carries TRBV6-5 and TRBJ1-1; no clear D. The V and J ends lost 0 bases and 1 base respectively, with 6 bases between them. The CDR3 runs 14 residues. CDR1 MNHEY and CDR2 SVGAGI come from the germline V gene. CDR3 sequence reads: CASSYSWGNTEAFF. The CDR3 coding sequence is TGTGCCAGCAGTTACTCTTGGGGGAACACTGAAGCTTTCTTT.

The chain carries TRBV19 and TRBJ1-1; D is possibly TRBD1 (5 bases). Looked up from germline, CDR1 is LNHDA and CDR2 is SQIVND (reference sequence). This CDR3 has 15 amino acids. Trimming cost V 4 bases and J 4 bases, with 16 bases left between them. CDR3 amino acids: CASSTEQGGSTEAFF. CDR3 sequence (DNA): TGTGCCAGTAGTACGGAGCAGGGAGGGAGCACTGAAGCTTTCTTT.

The chain couples TRBV7-2 to TRBJ2-5; D remains unclear. CDR1 and CDR2 from the germline V gene are SGHTA and FQGNSA. The CDR3 sequence is 13 residues long. V lost 5 bases, J lost 2 bases, and 9 bases lay in between. The CDR3 DNA is TGTGCCAGCAGCCGCGGACGGCAAGAGACCCAGTACTTC. As protein: CASSRGRQETQYF.

The chain combines TRBV4-2 with TRBJ2-5, with no clear D. The CDR3 has 13 residues. Germline V gene sequence: CDR1 LGHNA, CDR2 YNFKEQ. Trimming removed 4 bases at V and 3 bases at J, with 9 bases between. CDR3 bases: TGTGCCAGCAGCCTGTCGGGCAAAGAGACCCAGTACTTC. As protein: CASSLSGKETQYF.

The table lists this clone with a count of one. Here the CDR3 DNA reads TGTGCCAGCGGAGCTGGCTACGAGCAGTACTTC. Residues: CASGAGYEQYF. The chain employs TRBV7-9 and TRBJ2-7, with unresolved D. V was clipped by 8 bases and J by 3 bases, with 8 bases between them. Germline loops: CDR1 SEHNR, CDR2 FQNEAQ (reference sequence). The CDR3 runs 11 residues. Full variable domain (rest looked up from reference TRBV7-9 and TRBJ2-7): DTGVSQNPRHKITKRGQNVTFRCDPISEHNRLYWYRQTLGQGPEFLTYFQNEAQLEKSRLLSDRFSAERPKGSFSTLEIQRTEQGDSAMYLCASGAGYEQYFGPGTRLTVT.

The V gene is TRBV30, the J gene TRBJ1-1; D not resolved. CDR1 GTSNPN and CDR2 SVGIG come from the germline V gene (reference sequence). Trimming removed 8 bases at V and 2 bases at J, with 12 bases between. The CDR3 has 12 residues. The CDR3 coding sequence is TGTGCCGGAACGGGGATCAACACTGAAGCTTTCTTT. This translates into CAGTGINTEAFF.

This sequence joins TRBV5-5 and TRBJ2-6; no definite D call. V was cut by 6 bases and J by 4 bases, with 8 bases left in between. CDR3 length: 13 residues. Germline-derived CDR1 and CDR2 are SGHKS and YYEKEE (reference sequence). CDR3 DNA: TGTGCCAGCACCCCATCCGGGGCCAACGTCCTGACTTTC. Its protein is CASTPSGANVLTF.

The gene calls are TRBV7-2 and TRBJ1-3; D is unclear. Trimming cost V 5 bases and J 4 bases, with 12 bases left between them. The CDR3 covers 14 residues. Germline V CDR1 and CDR2: SGHTA, FQGNSA. DNA of the CDR3: TGTGCCAGCAGCGCAGGACTTTTCGGAAACACCATATATTTT. This gives the protein CASSAGLFGNTIYF.

This sequence joins TRBV5-1 and TRBJ1-1, with 9 bases matching TRBD1. Losses at the gene ends were 4 bases for V and 2 bases for J; bases not matched to a gene: 6. The CDR3 runs 15 residues. Germline CDR1 SGHRS, CDR2 YFSETQ. The CDR3 loop reads CASSPWGQGNTEAFF. The CDR3, as DNA: TGCGCCAGCAGCCCATGGGGACAGGGAAACACTGAAGCTTTCTTT.